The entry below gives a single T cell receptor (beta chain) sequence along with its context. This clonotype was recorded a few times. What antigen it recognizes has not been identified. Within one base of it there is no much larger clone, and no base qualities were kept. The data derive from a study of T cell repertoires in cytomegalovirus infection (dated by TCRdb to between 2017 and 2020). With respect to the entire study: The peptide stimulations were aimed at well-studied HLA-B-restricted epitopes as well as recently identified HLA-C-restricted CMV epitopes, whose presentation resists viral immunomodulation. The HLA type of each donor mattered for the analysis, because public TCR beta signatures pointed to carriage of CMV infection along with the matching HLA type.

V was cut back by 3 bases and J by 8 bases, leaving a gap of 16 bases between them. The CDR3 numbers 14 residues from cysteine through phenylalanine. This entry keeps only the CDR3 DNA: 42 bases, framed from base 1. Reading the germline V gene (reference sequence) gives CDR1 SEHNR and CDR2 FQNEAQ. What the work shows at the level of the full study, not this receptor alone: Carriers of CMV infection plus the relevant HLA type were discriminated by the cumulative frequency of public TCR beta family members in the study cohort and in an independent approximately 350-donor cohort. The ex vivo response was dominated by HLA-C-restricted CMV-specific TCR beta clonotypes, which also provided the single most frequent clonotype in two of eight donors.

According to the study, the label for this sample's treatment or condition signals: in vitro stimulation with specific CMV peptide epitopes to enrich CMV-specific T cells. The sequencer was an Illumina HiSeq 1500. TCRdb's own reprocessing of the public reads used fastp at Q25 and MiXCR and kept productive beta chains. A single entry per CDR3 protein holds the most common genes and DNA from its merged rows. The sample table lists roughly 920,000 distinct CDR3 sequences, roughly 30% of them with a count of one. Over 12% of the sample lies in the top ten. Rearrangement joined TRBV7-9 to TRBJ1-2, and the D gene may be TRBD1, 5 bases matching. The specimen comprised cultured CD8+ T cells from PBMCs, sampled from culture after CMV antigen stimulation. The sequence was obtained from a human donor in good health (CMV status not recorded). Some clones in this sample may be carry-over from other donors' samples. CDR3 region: CASSFIGGRAGYTF. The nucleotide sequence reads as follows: TGTGCCAGCAGCTTCATTGGCGGCAGGGCCGGCTACACCTTC. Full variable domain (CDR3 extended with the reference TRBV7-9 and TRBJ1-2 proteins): DTGVSQNPRHKITKRGQNVTFRCDPISEHNRLYWYRQTLGQGPEFLTYFQNEAQLEKSRLLSDRFSAERPKGSFSTLEIQRTEQGDSAMYLCASSFIGGRAGYTFGSGTRLTVV.